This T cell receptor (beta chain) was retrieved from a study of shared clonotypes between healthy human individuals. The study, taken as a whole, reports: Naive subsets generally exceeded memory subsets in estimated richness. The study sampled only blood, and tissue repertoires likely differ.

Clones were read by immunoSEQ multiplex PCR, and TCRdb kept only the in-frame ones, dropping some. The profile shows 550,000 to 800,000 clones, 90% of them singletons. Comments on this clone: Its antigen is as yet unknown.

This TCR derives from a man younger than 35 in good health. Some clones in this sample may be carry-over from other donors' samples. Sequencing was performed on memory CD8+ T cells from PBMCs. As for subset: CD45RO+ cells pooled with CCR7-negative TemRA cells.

The CDR3 DNA is TGTGCCACCAGCAGAGTCAGACAGGGGGCGGACAATGAGCAGTTCTTC. It is translated as CATSRVRQGADNEQFF. V is TRBV15 and J is TRBJ2-1, with 10 positions matching TRBD1. The CDR3 sequence is 16 residues long. The germline V gene encodes CDR1 LNHNV and CDR2 YYDKDF (reference sequence). V lost 1 base to trimming and J lost 5 bases; unmatched junction nucleotides: 5.